This TCR beta chain was recorded in a study of control samples from healthy donors and cancer patients. Method: immunoSEQ multiplex PCR; TCRdb's copy keeps in-frame clones and lacks some. Of 60,000 to 100,000 clones listed, approximately 90% are singletons. Germline CDR1 reads SGHTA; CDR2 reads FQGNSA. This CDR3 region has 13 residues. V was pared by 1 base and J by 4 bases, with 8 bases between. The gene calls are TRBV7-2 and TRBJ2-7; D is uncertain. What was sequenced was blood. The TCR was taken from a man aged 45-60 years in good health. CDR3 sequence (DNA): TGTGCCAGCAGCTTAGGGATGGGTTACGAGCAGTACTTC. Its translation: CASSLGMGYEQYF.